The 29 T cell receptor beta chains given below trace back to one sample, sequenced in a study of T cell repertoires in cytomegalovirus infection. TCRdb itself ran the reads through MiXCR, one entry per CDR3 protein. The sample includes roughly 310,000 distinct CDR3 sequences, 17% of them seen just once. Sequences were obtained from PBMCs. These receptor sequences come from a human donor in good health (CMV status not recorded). Some clones in this sample may be carry-over from other donors' samples.

The chain couples TRBV10-3 to TRBJ2-1, with 8 bases fitting TRBD1. This CDR3 region has 15 residues. V lost 4 bases, J lost 8 bases, and 10 bases stayed unmatched. Germline lookup yields CDR1 ENHRY and CDR2 SYGVKD. The CDR3 DNA sequence: TGTGCCATCAGTGGGGGGTGGACAGGGCAGGATGAGCAGTTCTTC. Its protein is CAISGGWTGQDEQFF.

The J gene is TRBJ2-7, the V gene TRBV20-1; TRBD2 might be the D (5 bases). The CDR3 covers 13 residues. Trimming left V 3 bases short and J 0 bases short, with 9 bases between. In germline, CDR1 is DFQATT, CDR2 SNEGSKA (reference sequence). CDR3 in DNA: TGCAGTGCTAGGGACTCCGACTCCTACGAGCAGTACTTC. As protein: CSARDSDSYEQYF.

In this sample, this clonotype turned up many times. The chain is built from TRBV12-3 or TRBV12-4 and TRBJ1-1; 9 bases map to TRBD1. The length of the CDR3 is 17 residues. J was trimmed by 4 bases and V by 1 base; bases with no gene match: 10. This CDR3 is CASSLDLTGTGSTEAFF. The DNA for the CDR3 is TGTGCCAGCAGTTTAGATTTGACCGGGACAGGGTCCACTGAAGCTTTCTTT.

The rearrangement links TRBV11-3 to TRBJ2-2; 7 nucleotides match TRBD2. V lost 0 bases and J lost 6; bases outside the gene matches: 4. The CDR3 contains 15 residues. Looked up from germline, CDR1 is SGHNT and CDR2 is YENEEA. In nucleotides, the CDR3 is TGTGCCAGCAGCTTAGATGGCGGGGGTCCCGGGGAGCTGTTTTTT. Translation gives CASSLDGGGPGELFF.

The genes are TRBV7-2 and TRBJ2-3; 7 bases map to TRBD1. This CDR3 has 16 residues. CDR1 is SGHTA and CDR2 is FQGNSA in the germline V gene. Germline trimming cut 5 bases from V and 2 bases from J; bases unmatched to any gene: 10. CDR3: CASSPIHRGPTDTQYF. CDR3 sequence (DNA): TGTGCCAGCAGCCCCATCCACAGGGGCCCCACAGATACGCAGTATTTT.

This clonotype appeared many times. The gene calls are TRBV5-1 and TRBJ1-4; 9 bases are a match to TRBD1. Germline-derived CDR1 and CDR2 are SGHRS and YFSETQ. CDR3 length: 17 residues. V lost 2 bases and J lost 4; bases outside the gene matches: 9. The CDR3 nucleotides are TGCGCCAGCAGCTTACAGGGGGCCCTGGCGTATAATGAAAAACTGTTTTTT. This gives the protein CASSLQGALAYNEKLFF. The full variable domain, rest sourced from reference TRBV5-1 and TRBJ1-4, is KAGVTQTPRYLIKTRGQQVTLSCSPISGHRSVSWYQQTPGQGLQFLFEYFSETQRNKGNFPGRFSGRQFSNSRSEMNVSTLELGDSALYLCASSLQGALAYNEKLFFGSGTQLSVL.

V is TRBV20-1 and J is TRBJ1-1; possibly TRBD1 for D (5 bases). The germline V and J ends were trimmed by 1 base and 4 bases, with 19 bases remaining between them. The germline V gene encodes CDR1 DFQATT and CDR2 SNEGSKA (reference sequence). This CDR3 has 16 amino acids. This CDR3 is CSARGQGIGRGTEAFF. The CDR3 DNA reads TGCAGTGCTAGAGGCCAGGGTATTGGTAGGGGCACTGAAGCTTTCTTT.

The chain joins TRBV6-1 to TRBJ1-6; possible D gene TRBD1, 6 bases. Germline CDR1 and CDR2: MNHNS and SASEGT. V was cut by 1 base and J by 8 bases, with 12 bases left in between. CDR3 length: 15 residues. CDR3 DNA: TGTGCCAGCAGTGAAGTTCAGGGGCGGTATTCACCCCTCCACTTT. It yields the protein CASSEVQGRYSPLHF.

This clonotype was seen more than once but under ten times. The rearrangement links TRBV12-3 or TRBV12-4 to TRBJ2-5, with a weak D call TRBD2 (5 bases). CDR3 length equals 12 residues. V shed 6 bases and J shed 5 bases, with 10 bases lying between them. The CDR3 sequence is CASSGIGETQYF. The CDR3 bases are TGTGCCAGCAGCGGGATAGGGGAGACCCAGTACTTC.

This clonotype has only a few counts. The chain combines TRBV10-3 with TRBJ1-1; maybe TRBD1 (6 bases). Germline CDR1 and CDR2: ENHRY and SYGVKD. This CDR3 is built from 12 residues. V was trimmed by 1 base and J by 11 bases, leaving 11 bases between them. CDR3 coding DNA: TGTGCCATCAGTGAGTTTCAGGGGCCGGCTTTCTTT. It specifies CAISEFQGPAFF.

The sample holds many counts of this clonotype. This sequence joins TRBV7-2 and TRBJ2-7, with a weak D call TRBD2 (7 bases). V lost 8 bases and J lost 2, with 19 bases in between. Looked up from germline, CDR1 is SGHTA and CDR2 is FQGNSA. This CDR3 has 15 residues. The CDR3 region has the DNA TGTGCCAGCGGATCCGGGGGGCCAACCGCCTACGAGCAGTACTTC. The encoded protein is CASGSGGPTAYEQYF.

Many counts were recorded for this clonotype. The chain combines TRBV7-9 with TRBJ1-2; 8 bases agree with TRBD1. The CDR3 length is 15 residues. Germline CDR1 is SEHNR and CDR2 is FQNEAQ (reference sequence). The V and J ends lost 4 bases and 3 bases, in that order; junction bases with no gene match: 7. The CDR3, as DNA: TGTGCCAGCAGCTCAAACGACAGGGGCCACTATGGCTACACCTTC. Its protein is CASSSNDRGHYGYTF.

This sequence joins TRBV10-1 and TRBJ1-3, with a tentative D call TRBD1 (5 bases). Trimming pared 0 bases from V and 3 bases from J, leaving 12 bases between. The CDR3 runs 16 residues. The germline V gene has CDR1 WNHNN and CDR2 SYGVQD (reference sequence). The CDR3 sequence is CASSESWGEIGNTIYF. The CDR3 DNA is TGCGCCAGCAGTGAGTCGTGGGGGGAAATTGGAAACACCATATATTTT.

The chain carries TRBV5-4 and TRBJ2-5, with 11 bases aligning to TRBD2. CDR1 and CDR2 from the germline V gene are SGHNT and YYREEE (reference sequence). V gave up 4 bases and J gave up 6 bases; unmatched junction bases: 11. The CDR3 loop spans 16 amino acids. The CDR3 loop is CASSESTSGVAQTQYF. DNA of the CDR3: TGTGCCAGCAGCGAATCGACTAGCGGGGTTGCGCAGACCCAGTACTTC.

This clonotype was counted at least ten times. The rearrangement links TRBV7-2 to TRBJ2-6; the match to TRBD1 covers 7 bases. The germline V gene has CDR1 SGHTA and CDR2 FQGNSA. The CDR3 sequence is 15 residues long. Trimming at V came to 5 bases and at J to 4 bases, leaving 5 bases not matched to a gene. The CDR3 DNA reads TGTGCCAGCAGCGTCGGACAGGCCGGGGCCAACGTCCTGACTTTC. Protein: CASSVGQAGANVLTF. The variable domain in full, with the rest retrieved from reference TRBV7-2 and TRBJ2-6, is GAGVSQSPSNKVTEKGKDVELRCDPISGHTALYWYRQSLGQGLEFLIYFQGNSAPDKSGLPSDRFSAERTGGSVSTLTIQRTQQEDSAVYLCASSVGQAGANVLTFGAGSRLTVL.

This clonotype was observed many times. The rearrangement links TRBV7-2 to TRBJ2-6, with D possibly called TRBD1 or TRBD2 (5 bases each). The ends were cut back, 7 bases at V and 0 bases at J, with 13 bases in the middle. The CDR3 loop spans 16 amino acids. The V gene's germline CDR1 is SGHTA and CDR2 FQGNSA. CDR3 loop: CASNRDGNSGANVLTF. CDR3 bases: TGTGCCAGCAACCGGGACGGGAACTCTGGGGCCAACGTCCTGACTTTC.

V usage is TRBV2 and J usage is TRBJ2-7; D is perhaps TRBD1 (6 bases). The germline CDR1 and CDR2 sequences are SNHLY and FYNNEI. The length of the CDR3 is 15 residues. V shed 3 bases and J shed 2 bases, with 14 bases lying between them. CDR3: CASSEGEQGPYEQYF. In nucleotides, the CDR3 is TGTGCCAGCAGTGAGGGGGAACAGGGCCCCTACGAGCAGTACTTC.

The CDR3 DNA reads as TGTGCCAGTAGTATCAGGGGGGACAATGAGCAGTTCTTC. It encodes CASSIRGDNEQFF. This rearrangement joins TRBV19 to TRBJ2-1; D possibly corresponds to TRBD1 (7 bases). This CDR3 has 13 residues. Germline values: CDR1 LNHDA, CDR2 SQIVND (reference sequence). Trimming removed 3 bases from V and 5 bases from J, with 8 bases in between.

The table lists this clonotype with a few counts. V gene TRBV7-3 combines with J gene TRBJ2-3, with TRBD2 identical over 7 bases. The CDR3 runs to 15 residues. Germline lookup yields CDR1 SGHTA and CDR2 FQGTGA. Unmatched junction bases numbered 10, after V lost 4 bases and J lost 6 bases. The CDR3 is CASSSSGSGADTQYF. The CDR3 DNA is TGTGCCAGCAGCTCTAGCGGCTCAGGAGCGGATACGCAGTATTTT.

The genes are TRBV4-2 and TRBJ2-7, with 11 bases aligning to TRBD2. The CDR3 is 17 residues long. Germline values: CDR1 LGHNA, CDR2 YNFKEQ. V lost 4 bases and J lost 4; bases outside the gene matches: 12. The CDR3 DNA sequence: TGTGCCAGCAGCCCCTTCTCTGGTAGCGGGGGGGCATACGAGCAGTACTTC. This codes for CASSPFSGSGGAYEQYF.

This clonotype was picked up many times. The chain carries TRBV7-2 and TRBJ2-3, with 8 nucleotides matching TRBD2. J was trimmed by 6 bases and V by 0 bases; bases with no gene match: 8. Germline V lookup: CDR1 SGHTA, CDR2 FQGNSA. The CDR3 contains 16 residues. CDR3 DNA sequence: TGTGCCAGCAGCTTAGCGGGCGGCGGGGGGCAGGATACGCAGTATTTT. Its protein product is CASSLAGGGGQDTQYF. The full variable domain, in which reference TRBV7-2 and TRBJ2-3 provide the parts outside the CDR3, is GAGVSQSPSNKVTEKGKDVELRCDPISGHTALYWYRQSLGQGLEFLIYFQGNSAPDKSGLPSDRFSAERTGGSVSTLTIQRTQQEDSAVYLCASSLAGGGGQDTQYFGPGTRLTVL.

This clonotype came up many times. The chain links TRBV6-6 to TRBJ1-3; tentatively, D is TRBD1 (5 bases). This CDR3 is built from 17 residues. Germline lookup yields CDR1 MNHNY and CDR2 SVGAGI (reference sequence). Trimming shortened V by 0 bases and J by 0 bases, and 12 bases separated the two germline ends. The CDR3 nucleotides read TGTGCCAGCAGTTACTCGGTGGGGGGATACTCTGGAAACACCATATATTTT. Amino acid sequence: CASSYSVGGYSGNTIYF.

CDR3 sequence (DNA): TGCAGTGCTAGGATGGCTAGCGGGGGGAAAGATACGCAGTATTTT. It translates to CSARMASGGKDTQYF. V usage is TRBV20-1 and J usage is TRBJ2-3, with 11 bases matching TRBD2. After removal of 3 bases from V and 5 bases from J, the junction contained 7 bases not matched to a gene. Germline values: CDR1 DFQATT, CDR2 SNEGSKA (reference sequence). The CDR3 contains 15 residues.

This clonotype was recorded many times. The rearrangement uses TRBV7-2 and TRBJ1-1; 10 bases match TRBD1. V shed 4 bases and J 10 bases; nucleotides not matched to a gene: 6. There are 13 residues in the CDR3. Germline CDR1 SGHTA, CDR2 FQGNSA. CDR3 region: CASSSGQGILAFF. For the CDR3, the DNA is TGTGCCAGCAGCTCGGGACAGGGGATATTAGCTTTCTTT.

The rearrangement uses TRBV2 and TRBJ1-5; D remains ambiguous. There are 17 residues in the CDR3. From germline, CDR1 is SNHLY and CDR2 FYNNEI. Trimming pared 3 bases from V and 0 bases from J, leaving 15 bases between. CDR3 sequence reads: CASSDSASPYSNQPQHF. The DNA for the CDR3 is TGTGCCAGCAGTGATTCCGCGTCACCGTATAGCAATCAGCCCCAGCATTTT.

This clonotype was observed a handful of times. This CDR3 is CASSQPGQARSYEQYF. The CDR3 DNA follows: TGCGCCAGCAGCCAACCGGGACAGGCTCGCTCCTACGAGCAGTACTTC. V usage is TRBV4-1 and J usage is TRBJ2-7, with 8 bases identical to TRBD1. CDR1 MGHRA and CDR2 YSYEKL come from the germline V gene. The trim removed 2 bases at V and 0 bases at J, leaving 6 bases unmatched. This CDR3 region has 16 residues.

Ten or more counts support this clonotype. The chain recombines TRBV24-1 with TRBJ1-5, with 10 bases that match TRBD1. Trimming took 1 base from V and 5 from J; bases not matched to a gene: 13. Germline loops: CDR1 KGHDR, CDR2 SFDVKD. The CDR3 covers 19 residues. The CDR3 loop is CATSDLSVPRDRGYQPQHF. Here the CDR3 DNA reads TGTGCCACCAGTGATTTATCGGTTCCAAGGGACAGGGGCTATCAGCCCCAGCATTTT.

This clonotype has just a few counts. The chain has TRBV2 and TRBJ1-1; D is unresolved. Germline loops: CDR1 SNHLY, CDR2 FYNNEI. V lost 6 bases, J lost 0 bases, and 11 bases lay in between. The CDR3 covers 14 residues. DNA of the CDR3: TGTGCCAGCAGAAGAAGGGATTTGAACACTGAAGCTTTCTTT. It specifies CASRRRDLNTEAFF.

This clonotype was counted many times. V gene TRBV7-8 combines with J gene TRBJ2-5; D might be TRBD2 (7 bases). Germline V gene data show CDR1 as SGHVS and CDR2 as FQNEAQ. The CDR3 has 17 amino acids. The ends were cut back, 2 bases at V and 4 bases at J, with 20 bases in the middle. The CDR3 nucleotides are TGTGCCAGCAGCTTATTGTGGGGGGGCCGCGGGAGAGAGACCCAGTACTTC. Residues: CASSLLWGGRGRETQYF.